This T cell receptor (beta chain) derives from a study of tumor-infiltrating lymphocytes in primary liver carcinoma. In the study overall: Donors underwent surgery for histopathologically diagnosed primary liver carcinoma. There were tumors of stage T1-T3 N0M0, each 4.2 to 10 cm across. Study-level findings and limits: Owing to bulk unsorted samples, no comparison was made between CD4+ and CD8+ repertoires.

Unsorted whole blood yielded the blood RNA, and germline DNA was also extracted. Patients were treatment-naive with chronic HBV infection. On this clonotype: What it recognizes is unknown.

Between the trimmed V and J ends, which lost 0 bases and 4 bases, there was a span of 12 bases. Germline V CDR1 and CDR2: LGHNA, YNFKEQ. This CDR3 region has 15 residues. From roughly 0.45 ug total RNA, TCR beta cDNA was generated with a primer in the constant region. For TCR beta, libraries were produced by three nested multiplex PCR rounds using slightly modified ARM-PCR. With TRBV1-TRBV30 forward primers and a C-beta reverse primer, the first two PCR rounds were run for approximately 10 cycles each. From the multiplex PCR reads, TCRdb called clonotypes with MiXCR, one entry per CDR3 protein. Of hundreds of thousands of distinct CDR3 sequences in the sample, roughly three fifths were seen once.

The chain employs TRBV4-2 and TRBJ2-5; unclear D gene. The receptor's source is a woman younger than 45 with primary liver carcinoma and hepatitis B virus infection. The sample taken for sequencing was peripheral blood. The CDR3 sequence: CASSQDGAGAETQYF. The CDR3 DNA is TGTGCCAGCAGCCAAGATGGAGCAGGCGCAGAGACCCAGTACTTC.